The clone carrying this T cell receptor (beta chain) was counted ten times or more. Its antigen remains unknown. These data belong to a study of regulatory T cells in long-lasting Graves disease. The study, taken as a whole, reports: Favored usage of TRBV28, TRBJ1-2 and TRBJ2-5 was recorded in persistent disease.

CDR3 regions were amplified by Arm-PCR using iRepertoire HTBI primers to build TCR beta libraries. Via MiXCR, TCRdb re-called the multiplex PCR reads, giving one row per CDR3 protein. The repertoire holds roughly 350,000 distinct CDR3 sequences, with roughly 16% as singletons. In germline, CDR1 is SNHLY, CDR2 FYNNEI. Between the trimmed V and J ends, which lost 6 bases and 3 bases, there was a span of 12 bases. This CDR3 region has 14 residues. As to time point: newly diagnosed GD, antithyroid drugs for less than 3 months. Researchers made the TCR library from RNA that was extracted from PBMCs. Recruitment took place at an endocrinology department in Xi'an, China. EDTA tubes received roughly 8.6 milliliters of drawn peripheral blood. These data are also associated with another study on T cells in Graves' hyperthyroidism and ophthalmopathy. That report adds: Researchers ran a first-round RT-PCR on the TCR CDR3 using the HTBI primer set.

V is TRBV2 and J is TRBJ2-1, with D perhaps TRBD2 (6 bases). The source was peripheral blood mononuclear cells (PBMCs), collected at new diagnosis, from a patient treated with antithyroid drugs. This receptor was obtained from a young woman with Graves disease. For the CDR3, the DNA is TGTGCCAGCAGACAGGACTACTACTACAATGAGCAGTTCTTC. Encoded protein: CASRQDYYYNEQFF.